This section outlines one TCR beta chain sequence together with its context. Its target is unknown. The entire patient cohort was treatment-naive prior to thyroid surgery. This record comes from a study of metastatic and nonmetastatic thyroid tumors. Study in general: Repertoires were compared across blood and tumor or nodule tissue from malignant and benign thyroid patients. Study-level points and caveats: TCR beta diversity was reportedly significantly higher in malignant thyroid tumors than benign nodules, in blood and tumor.

TCRdb used MiXCR to call clones anew from the PCR reads. The data hold some 35,000 clones, with 25% to 30% observed a single time. The CDR3 runs to 14 residues. Germline values: CDR1 KGHSH, CDR2 LQKENI. Deletions cut 3 bases from V and 2 bases from J, with 11 bases between. The rearrangement links TRBV18 to TRBJ2-7; D is undetermined. The receptor was derived from a male donor with papillary thyroid cancer or a benign thyroid nodule (not recorded which). Some clones in this sample may be carry-over from other donors' samples. Input material: blood. This CDR3 reads CASSPNGPAYEQYF. As DNA, the CDR3 is TGTGCCAGCTCACCCAACGGACCTGCCTACGAGCAGTACTTC. The full variable domain, completed using reference TRBV18 and TRBJ2-7, is NAGVMQNPRHLVRRRGQEARLRCSPMKGHSHVYWYRQLPEEGLKFMVYLQKENIIDESGMPKERFSAEFPKEGPSILRIQQVVRGDSAAYFCASSPNGPAYEQYFGPGTRLTVT.